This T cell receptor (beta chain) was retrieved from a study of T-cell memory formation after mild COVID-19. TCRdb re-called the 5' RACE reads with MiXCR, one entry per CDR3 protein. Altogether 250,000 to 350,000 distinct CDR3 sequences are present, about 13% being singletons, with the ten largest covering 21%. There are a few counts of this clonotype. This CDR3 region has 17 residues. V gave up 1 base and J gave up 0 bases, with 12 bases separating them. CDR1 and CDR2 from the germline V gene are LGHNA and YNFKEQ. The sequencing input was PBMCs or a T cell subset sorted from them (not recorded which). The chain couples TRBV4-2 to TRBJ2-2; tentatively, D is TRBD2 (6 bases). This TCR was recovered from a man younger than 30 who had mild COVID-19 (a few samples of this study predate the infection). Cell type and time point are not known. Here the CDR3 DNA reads TGTGCCAGCAGCCAAGGATGGTCGGGAGCGAACACCGGGGAGCTGTTTTTT. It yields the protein CASSQGWSGANTGELFF.